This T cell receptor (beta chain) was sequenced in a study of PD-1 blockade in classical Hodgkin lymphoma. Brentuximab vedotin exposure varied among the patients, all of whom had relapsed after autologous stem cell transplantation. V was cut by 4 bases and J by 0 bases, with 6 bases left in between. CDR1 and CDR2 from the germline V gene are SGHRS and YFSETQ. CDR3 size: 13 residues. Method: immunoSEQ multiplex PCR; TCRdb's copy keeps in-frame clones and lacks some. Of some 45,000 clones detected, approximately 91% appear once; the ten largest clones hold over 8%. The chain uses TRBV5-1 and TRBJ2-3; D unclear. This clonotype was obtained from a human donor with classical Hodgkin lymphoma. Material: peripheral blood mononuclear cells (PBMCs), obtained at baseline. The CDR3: CASSLPSTDTQYF. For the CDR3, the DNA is TGCGCCAGCAGCCTCCCAAGCACAGATACGCAGTATTTT. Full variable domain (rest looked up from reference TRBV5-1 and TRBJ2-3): KAGVTQTPRYLIKTRGQQVTLSCSPISGHRSVSWYQQTPGQGLQFLFEYFSETQRNKGNFPGRFSGRQFSNSRSEMNVSTLELGDSALYLCASSLPSTDTQYFGPGTRLTVL.